The rows below give T cell receptor beta chains drawn from one sample of a study of control samples from healthy donors and cancer patients. The data were produced by immunoSEQ multiplex PCR, yet TCRdb's version contains in-frame clones alone and is incomplete. The table has about 170,000 clones, approximately 92% seen once; the top ten hold about 4%. Sequencing used blood. Every receptor here comes from a woman in her fifties or sixties in good health. Each CDR3 is given with its conserved first and last residue.

TRBV7-2,TRBJ2-2,CASSTRGAGTGELFF
TRBV6-6,TRBJ2-1,CASRETSGGLYNEQFF
TRBV6-4,TRBJ2-3,CASSDSGTGQTDTQYF
TRBV9,TRBJ2-1,CASSVRTLYNEQFF
TRBV19,TRBJ1-6,CASSNVGVVGSPLHF
TRBV18,TRBJ2-7,CASSPNYEQYF
TRBV2,TRBJ2-2,CASGDHANTGELFF
TRBV9,TRBJ2-3,CASSGGNTDTQYF
TRBV7-3,TRBJ2-3,CASSFQPVGTQYF
TRBV30,TRBJ1-5,CAWSAREYQPQHF
TRBV18,TRBJ1-5,CASSGLGNSNQPQHF
TRBV6-5,TRBJ2-5,CASSATSGGETQYF
TRBV11-3,TRBJ2-3,CASSLSTGSTDTQYF
TRBV6-2/TRBV6-3,TRBJ2-4,CASSFQDRLPLGNIQYF
TRBV27,TRBJ2-2,CASQVVSGELFF
TRBV5-4,TRBJ2-4,CASTSVGENIQYF
TRBV7-8,TRBJ2-2,CASSSQGGGELFF
TRBV6-5,TRBJ1-6,CASKPSQGASPLHF
TRBV7-9,TRBJ2-1,CASSLGQPGNNEQFF
TRBV27,TRBJ1-2,CASSPTGLGYTF
TRBV7-8,TRBJ1-5,CASSLTVRQPQHF
TRBV4-1,TRBJ1-2,CASSLVPSNSNYGYTF
TRBV7-9,TRBJ1-1,CASSFGGPGNTEAFF
TRBV5-1,TRBJ1-5,CASSQTPSTAQGGSNQPQHF
TRBV18,TRBJ1-1,CASSLDSNTEAFF
TRBV3-1/TRBV3-2,TRBJ1-1,CASSQVPTEAFF
TRBV2,TRBJ2-3,CASRDGQNTDTQYF
TRBV7-8,TRBJ1-1,CASSSDRVFDTEAFF
TRBV11-1,TRBJ2-1,CASSLRSGGAEEQFF
TRBV7-2,TRBJ1-2,CASGVTGLYGYTF
TRBV28,TRBJ2-7,CASSHNRGRLSRTYEQYF
TRBV6-2/TRBV6-3,TRBJ1-4,CASSQPPYEKLFF
TRBV7-2,TRBJ1-3,CASSVPGGVQGNTIYF
TRBV5-4,TRBJ2-1,CASSLSGGAFNEQFF
TRBV11-3,TRBJ1-2,CASSPEGIRYGYTF
TRBV19,TRBJ1-2,CASSIVSNRDYGYTF